This T cell receptor beta chain was retrieved from a study of blood T cell repertoires in COVID-19. Study as a whole: Sites across the United States, Italy and Spain contributed samples from acute and convalescent COVID-19. From T cells, B-cell-depleted T cells, or PBMCs came the material, which was cDNA or gDNA.

Under the authors' procedure: Reference gene primer amplification gave estimated nucleated cell counts. The repertoire was sequenced with immunoSEQ multiplex PCR; TCRdb's copy has only in-frame clones and lacks some. V and J calls and clone size are those listed in that table; D and trimming were worked out from the DNA. This table holds roughly 200,000 clones, 65% to 85% found once. Germline assignment: CDR1 ENHRY and CDR2 SYGVKD. V dropped 11 bases and J dropped 14 bases, with 19 bases sitting between them. The length of the CDR3 is 12 residues. The sample consisted of peripheral blood. This TCR was sampled from an elderly woman with acute or convalescent COVID-19. The V gene is TRBV10-3, the J gene TRBJ1-6; no definite D call. The CDR3 loop reads CARPRPQSTLHF. CDR3 coding DNA: TGTGCCCGACCCAGGCCCCAATCGACCCTCCACTTT.